The next 12 T cell receptor beta chains were all read from a single sample in a study of T cell changes during pregnancy in multiple sclerosis. Using immunoSEQ multiplex PCR, the repertoire was profiled, and TCRdb retains in-frame clones only, with some absent. The sample contains around 130,000 clones, roughly 92% of which appear only once. Source: peripheral blood, taken before pregnancy. Every receptor here comes from a female donor with multiple sclerosis, enrolled in a pregnancy study.

The V call is TRBV5-1, the J call TRBJ2-5, with TRBD1 identical over 9 bases. The junction had 5 bases not matched to a gene; V was cut back by 4 bases and J by 4 bases. The CDR3 is made up of 14 amino acids. The germline V gene has CDR1 SGHRS and CDR2 YFSETQ. Here the CDR3 DNA reads TGCGCCAGCAGCGGAACAGGGGGCGGAGAGACCCAGTACTTC. As protein: CASSGTGGGETQYF.

V and J are TRBV28 and TRBJ1-5, with 7 bases fitting TRBD1. CDR1 MDHEN and CDR2 SYDVKM come from the germline V gene. V shed 5 bases and J 0 bases; nucleotides not matched to a gene: 7. CDR3 size: 16 residues. The CDR3 sequence is CASSLPGGLSNQPQHF. In DNA form, the CDR3 reads TGTGCCAGCAGTCTCCCAGGGGGGCTTAGCAATCAGCCCCAGCATTTT.

The chain employs TRBV25-1 and TRBJ1-2; 8 bases line up with TRBD1. Germline V lookup: CDR1 MGHDK, CDR2 SYGVNS. CDR3 length: 13 amino acids. V dropped 4 bases and J dropped 4; count of bases not matched to a gene: 2. The CDR3 reads CASSGTGSYGYTF. CDR3 DNA sequence: TGTGCCAGCAGTGGGACAGGGTCCTATGGCTACACCTTC.

V and J are TRBV10-3 and TRBJ2-1; TRBD2 matches 14 bases. The V and J ends lost 4 bases and 7 bases, in that order; junction bases with no gene match: 6. This CDR3 region has 16 residues. Germline V gene data show CDR1 as ENHRY and CDR2 as SYGVKD. The CDR3 protein is CAISATSGGARNEQFF. CDR3 in DNA: TGTGCCATCAGTGCGACTAGCGGGGGGGCTAGGAATGAGCAGTTCTTC.

The V call is TRBV5-5, the J call TRBJ2-7; D ambiguous. Trimming cost V 4 bases and J 3 bases, with 8 bases left between them. Germline CDR1 and CDR2: SGHKS and YYEKEE (reference sequence). This CDR3 region has 12 residues. In DNA form, the CDR3 reads TGTGCCAGCAGCCTTGGGCTCTACGAGCAGTACTTC. This translates into CASSLGLYEQYF.

A single count supports this clone. This chain links TRBV16 with TRBJ1-1; 8 positions match TRBD1. The V and J ends lost 3 bases and 1 base, in that order; junction bases with no gene match: 10. Per germline, CDR1 KGHSY and CDR2 FQNENV. CDR3 length: 17 amino acids. The CDR3 protein is CASSQGDYRGWNTEAFF. CDR3 coding DNA: TGTGCCAGCAGCCAGGGGGATTACAGGGGGTGGAACACTGAAGCTTTCTTT. Using reference TRBV16 and TRBJ1-1 for the parts outside the CDR3, the full variable domain is GEEVAQTPKHLVRGEGQKAKLYCAPIKGHSYVFWYQQVLKNEFKFLISFQNENVFDETGMPKERFSAKCLPNSPCSLEIQATKLEDSAVYFCASSQGDYRGWNTEAFFGQGTRLTVV.

In this sample, this clone turned up a few times. The V and J genes are TRBV2 and TRBJ1-1; possibly TRBD1 for D (5 bases). Germline V CDR1 and CDR2: SNHLY, FYNNEI. The CDR3 is 14 residues long. Trimming removed 3 bases from V and 0 bases from J, with 8 bases in between. CDR3 sequence reads: CASSEAGVNTEAFF. In nucleotides, the CDR3 is TGTGCCAGCAGTGAGGCGGGGGTGAACACTGAAGCTTTCTTT.

This chain links TRBV7-8 with TRBJ2-4, with 7 positions matching TRBD1. The CDR3 has 16 amino acids. Trimming took 5 bases from V and 0 from J; bases not matched to a gene: 7. From germline, CDR1 is SGHVS and CDR2 FQNEAQ. Here the CDR3 DNA reads TGTGCCAGCAGCCTCACAGGGGTCTCAGCCAAAAACATTCAGTACTTC. Amino acid sequence: CASSLTGVSAKNIQYF.

The chain recombines TRBV19 with TRBJ2-5; TRBD2 aligns across 8 bases. Trimming at V came to 6 bases and at J to 3 bases, leaving 6 bases not matched to a gene. CDR1 LNHDA and CDR2 SQIVND come from the germline V gene (reference sequence). CDR3 size: 14 residues. The CDR3 reads CASRHRGGEETQYF. The DNA for the CDR3 is TGTGCCAGTAGGCACCGGGGGGGGGAAGAGACCCAGTACTTC.

This chain's CDR3 is CASTPGSAPSYEQYF. For the CDR3, the DNA is TGTGCCAGTACCCCCGGGAGTGCCCCCTCCTACGAGCAGTACTTC. The chain employs TRBV19 and TRBJ2-7; TRBD2 might be the D (6 bases). Germline CDR1 and CDR2: LNHDA and SQIVND (reference sequence). With 7 bases removed from V and 0 bases from J, the gap between germline ends came to 16 bases. The CDR3 covers 15 residues.

The J gene is TRBJ2-7, the V gene TRBV10-3, with D uncertain. The CDR3 covers 11 residues. Germline V gene data show CDR1 as ENHRY and CDR2 as SYGVKD. The V end lost 6 bases, the J end lost 4 bases, and 7 bases lay between the germline ends. The CDR3 bases are TGTGCCATCAGCGATCTATACGAGCAGTACTTC. This sequence encodes CAISDLYEQYF.

This clone was recorded once. This chain uses TRBV27 with TRBJ1-1; 7 bases align to TRBD1. Trimming removed 1 base from V and 7 bases from J; junction bases left unmatched: 3. The CDR3 spans 13 residues. Germline lookup yields CDR1 MNHEY and CDR2 SMNVEV (reference sequence). The CDR3 reads CASSLYRGLEAFF. The CDR3 region has the DNA TGTGCCAGCAGTTTATATAGGGGGCTTGAAGCTTTCTTT.